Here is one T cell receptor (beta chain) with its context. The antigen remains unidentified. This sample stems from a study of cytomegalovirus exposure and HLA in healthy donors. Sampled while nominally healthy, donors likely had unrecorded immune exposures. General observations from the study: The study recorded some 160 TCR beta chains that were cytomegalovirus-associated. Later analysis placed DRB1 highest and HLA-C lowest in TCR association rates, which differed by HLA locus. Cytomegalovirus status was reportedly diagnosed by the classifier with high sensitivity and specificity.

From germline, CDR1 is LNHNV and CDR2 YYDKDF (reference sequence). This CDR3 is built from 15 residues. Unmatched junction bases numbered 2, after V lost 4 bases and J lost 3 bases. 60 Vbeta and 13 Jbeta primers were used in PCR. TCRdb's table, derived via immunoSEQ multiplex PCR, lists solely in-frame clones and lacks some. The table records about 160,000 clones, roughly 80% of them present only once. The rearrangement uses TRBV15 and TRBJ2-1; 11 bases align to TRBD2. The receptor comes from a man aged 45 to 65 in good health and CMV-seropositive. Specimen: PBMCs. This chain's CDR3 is CATSKGLADYNEQFF. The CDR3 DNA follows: TGTGCCACCAGCAAGGGACTAGCGGACTACAATGAGCAGTTCTTC.